One and the same sample provided the 14 T cell receptor beta chains below, sequenced in a study of CD8+ T cells in alopecia areata. Extraction of RNA preceded its reverse transcription into cDNA, which served as the sequencing template. Some clones are missing from TCRdb's copy, which holds only in-frame ones; the method was immunoSEQ multiplex PCR. The sample has about 140,000 clones; 45% to 60% are singletons. The specimen comprised CD4+ T cells sorted from blood, sampled at week 0. Source of these receptors: a human donor with alopecia areata.

The gene calls are TRBV2 and TRBJ2-7, with 7 bases matching TRBD2. From germline, CDR1 is SNHLY and CDR2 FYNNEI. Trimming took 6 bases from V and 9 from J; bases not matched to a gene: 5. This CDR3 spans 11 amino acids. The CDR3 sequence: CASRATSAQYF. The CDR3, as DNA: TGTGCCAGCAGGGCTACTAGCGCGCAGTACTTC.

The J gene is TRBJ2-6, the V gene TRBV4-1; perhaps TRBD2 as D (6 bases). The ends were cut back, 2 bases at V and 0 bases at J, with 11 bases in the middle. From germline, CDR1 is MGHRA and CDR2 YSYEKL. This CDR3 is 17 amino acids long. This chain's CDR3 is CASSQPPGVSGANVLTF. In nucleotides, the CDR3 is TGCGCCAGCAGCCAACCCCCGGGAGTCTCTGGGGCCAACGTCCTGACTTTC.

J is TRBJ2-5 and V is TRBV29-1, with 10 bases matching TRBD1. The CDR3 spans 14 residues. The J segment lost 7 bases and the V segment lost 8 bases, leaving 13 bases of the junction unmatched. From germline, CDR1 is SQVTM and CDR2 ANQGSEA. The CDR3 nucleotides are TGCAGCCCAGAGACAGGGGGCGTCGACGGGACCCAGTACTTC. The encoded protein is CSPETGGVDGTQYF.

The chain recombines TRBV27 with TRBJ1-5; D might be TRBD1 (6 bases). Germline V gene lookup returns CDR1 MNHEY and CDR2 SMNVEV (reference sequence). The CDR3 runs to 16 residues. Trimming took off 5 bases at V and 0 bases at J, with 14 bases between the two ends. The CDR3 reads CASSPWGRNSNQPQHF. CDR3 DNA: TGTGCCAGCAGTCCGTGGGGGCGAAATAGCAATCAGCCCCAGCATTTT.

The chain carries TRBV29-1 and TRBJ1-2; 9 positions match TRBD1. J lost 5 bases, V lost 4 bases, and 8 bases had no gene match. This CDR3 is built from 14 residues. Germline CDR1 is SQVTM and CDR2 is ANQGSEA. This chain's CDR3 is CSVGGTGIMYGYTF. In DNA form, the CDR3 reads TGCAGCGTTGGGGGGACAGGGATAATGTATGGCTACACCTTC. The entire variable domain, with the rest obtained from reference TRBV29-1 and TRBJ1-2, is as follows: SAVISQKPSRDICQRGTSLTIQCQVDSQVTMMFWYRQQPGQSLTLIATANQGSEATYESGFVIDKFPISRPNLTFSTLTVSNMSPEDSSIYLCSVGGTGIMYGYTFGSGTRLTVV.

The chain recombines TRBV5-1 with TRBJ2-1; 13 bases line up with TRBD2. The CDR3 has 14 residues. J was trimmed by 11 bases and V by 3 bases; bases with no gene match: 5. Germline CDR1 is SGHRS and CDR2 is YFSETQ. CDR3 coding DNA: TGCGCCAGCAGCTCCGGGACTAGCGGGACTAAGCAGTTCTTC. It encodes CASSSGTSGTKQFF. The complete variable domain, with remaining parts taken from reference TRBV5-1 and TRBJ2-1, reads KAGVTQTPRYLIKTRGQQVTLSCSPISGHRSVSWYQQTPGQGLQFLFEYFSETQRNKGNFPGRFSGRQFSNSRSEMNVSTLELGDSALYLCASSSGTSGTKQFFGPGTRLTVL.

The chain joins TRBV10-3 to TRBJ2-2; 7 positions agree with TRBD1. V lost 6 bases, J lost 0 bases, and 7 bases stayed unmatched. The CDR3 loop spans 16 amino acids. Per germline, CDR1 ENHRY and CDR2 SYGVKD. Here the CDR3 DNA reads TGTGCCATCAGCCCCACCGGGACAGCGAACACCGGGGAGCTGTTTTTT. Translating gives CAISPTGTANTGELFF.

This clone was counted ten times or more. The V gene is TRBV28, the J gene TRBJ1-5; tentative D call: TRBD1 (6 bases). The CDR3 contains 15 residues. Germline V gene sequence: CDR1 MDHEN, CDR2 SYDVKM. Trimming took off 6 bases at V and 5 bases at J, with 17 bases between the two ends. DNA for the CDR3: TGTGCCAGCAGCCTAACAGGGCCAGGGGATCAGCCCCAGCATTTT. It specifies CASSLTGPGDQPQHF.

V and J are TRBV6-5 and TRBJ2-3; 8 bases are shared with TRBD2. The CDR3 covers 13 residues. Germline trimming cut 4 bases from V and 10 bases from J; bases unmatched to any gene: 7. Germline V gene lookup returns CDR1 MNHEY and CDR2 SVGAGI. The CDR3 DNA sequence: TGTGCCAGCAGTTCCCCGGGAGGGGGTGCGCAGTATTTT. This translates into CASSSPGGGAQYF.

This clone was counted between two and nine times. This chain joins TRBV7-9 and TRBJ2-7; D is ambiguous. The V and J ends lost 0 bases and 6 bases respectively, with 12 bases between them. Germline CDR1 SEHNR, CDR2 FQNEAQ (reference sequence). This CDR3 comprises 14 residues. The CDR3 DNA reads TGTGCCAGCAGCTTAGCTACCCAGCCATCCGAGCAGTACTTC. Its protein product is CASSLATQPSEQYF.

This clone was observed a few times. V gene TRBV5-1 combines with J gene TRBJ1-1; weak D call: TRBD1 (6 bases). The V gene's germline CDR1 is SGHRS and CDR2 YFSETQ. CDR3 length equals 12 residues. Trimming shortened V by 5 bases and J by 8 bases, and 13 bases separated the two germline ends. CDR3 amino acids: CASRQGEGEAFF. CDR3 nucleotide sequence: TGCGCCAGCAGACAGGGTGAGGGGGAAGCTTTCTTT.

The J gene is TRBJ2-6, the V gene TRBV28; D not certain. The CDR3 length is 12 residues. The ends were cut back, 6 bases at V and 1 base at J, with 1 base in the middle. The germline V gene encodes CDR1 MDHEN and CDR2 SYDVKM. The CDR3 is CASRSGANVLTF. The CDR3 DNA sequence: TGTGCCAGCAGGTCTGGGGCCAACGTCCTGACTTTC.

V is TRBV29-1 and J is TRBJ1-1; maybe TRBD1 (6 bases). The CDR3 contains 12 residues. Per the germline V gene, CDR1 is SQVTM and CDR2 is ANQGSEA. Trimming stripped 3 bases from V and 5 bases from J, with 10 bases between. The CDR3 coding sequence is TGCAGCGTTGATAAAGGGGGAACTGAAGCTTTCTTT. Its translation is CSVDKGGTEAFF.

The table lists this clone with a few counts. The chain has TRBV4-3 and TRBJ1-2; a weak D match, TRBD1 (5 bases). Germline-derived CDR1 and CDR2 are LGHNA and YSLEER. This CDR3 is 14 amino acids long. The V end was cut by 1 base, the J end by 2 bases, with 8 bases between. The CDR3 DNA reads TGCGCCAGCAGCCAAGGGGGCGCAAACTATGGCTACACCTTC. Translated: CASSQGGANYGYTF.